These T cell receptor beta chains were read from a single sample in a study of identical twins. TCRdb re-called the 5' RACE reads through MiXCR, storing one row per CDR3 protein. Of around 470,000 distinct CDR3 sequences listed, 12% to 15% were seen once; the top ten hold about 0.52%. The data also belong to a second study, concerning yellow fever vaccine responses in identical twins.

The specimen was CD4+ T cells sorted from blood. The receptors come from a woman aged 18-29 years in good health. Both conserved end residues are part of each CDR3. A D gene is named only where the DNA matches it firmly. Not every row has a clone size; where given, it reads once, few, many or a size class.

d_gene	v_gene	j_gene	abundance	CDR3nt	CDR3aa
TRBD2	TRBV11-1	TRBJ2-1	NA	TGTGCCAGCAGTCACATCCCGGGACTAGCGCTAAGCTCCTACAATGAGCAGTTCTTC	CASSHIPGLALSSYNEQFF
NA	TRBV6-5	TRBJ1-2	NA	TGTGCCAGCAGTTACTCGGGGAAATGGGGCGGCTACACCTTC	CASSYSGKWGGYTF
NA	TRBV3-1	TRBJ1-5	NA	TGTGCCAGCAGCCAGGGGGGCAGCAGCAATCAGCCCCAGCATTTT	CASSQGGSSNQPQHF
NA	TRBV3-1	TRBJ2-3	NA	TGTGCCAGCAGCCAACTCCTTAGCGGACCCCAACTCACAGATACGCAGTATTTT	CASSQLLSGPQLTDTQYF
TRBD2	TRBV12-3/TRBV12-4	TRBJ2-7	NA	TGTGCCAGCAGTCAGACTAGCGCCTACGAGCAGTACTTC	CASSQTSAYEQYF
NA	TRBV24-1	TRBJ2-5	NA	TGTGCCACCAGTGATGGCAGCCAAGAGACCCAGTACTTC	CATSDGSQETQYF
NA	TRBV28	TRBJ2-7	NA	TGTGCCAGCAGTTTAGTAGGGGTCGAGCAGTACTTC	CASSLVGVEQYF
TRBD1	TRBV4-2	TRBJ2-5	few	TGTGCCAGCAGCCTTAACCCCGTGACAGGGGTAGAGACCCAGTACTTC	CASSLNPVTGVETQYF
NA	TRBV6-1	TRBJ2-7	NA	TGTGCCAGCAGTGAAGCGCTGCAGGGGTACACCTACGAGCAGTACTTC	CASSEALQGYTYEQYF
NA	TRBV30	TRBJ1-1	few	TGTGCCTGGAGTCCCCAGGGTCGGAACACTGAAGCTTTCTTT	CAWSPQGRNTEAFF
NA	TRBV12-3/TRBV12-4	TRBJ2-1	few	TGTGCCAGCAGTACCGGGCCCCCCGAAGTCAATGAGCAGTTCTTC	CASSTGPPEVNEQFF
NA	TRBV20-1	TRBJ2-1	NA	TGCAGTGTCCAGTCCGTCTCGTATGAGCAGTTCTTC	CSVQSVSYEQFF
NA	TRBV2	TRBJ2-5	NA	TGTGCCAGCAGTGAAGGGTCTAAACAAGAGACCCAGTACTTC	CASSEGSKQETQYF
NA	TRBV3-1	TRBJ2-2	NA	TGTGCCAGCAGCCAAGAGGTGGGCACCGGGGAGCTGTTTTTT	CASSQEVGTGELFF
TRBD2	TRBV11-1	TRBJ2-1	NA	TGTGCCAGCAGCTTAGCGGTTGGGACTAGCAGTGAGCAGTTCTTC	CASSLAVGTSSEQFF
TRBD1	TRBV29-1	TRBJ1-2	NA	TGCAGCGTAGTAGACAGGGCCTATGGCTACACCTTC	CSVVDRAYGYTF
NA	TRBV5-1	TRBJ2-1	NA	TGCGCCAGCAGCTATACTAGCAGACCCGACTTTAATGAGCAGTTCTTC	CASSYTSRPDFNEQFF
NA	TRBV2	TRBJ2-5	few	TGTGCCAGCAGTGCTAGGGACTTGGGGGACGCGGCTCGGGGACCCCAGTACTTC	CASSARDLGDAARGPQYF
NA	TRBV29-1	TRBJ2-7	many	TGCAGCGTTGCCGGGACTCCATCCTACGAGCAGTACTTC	CSVAGTPSYEQYF
TRBD2	TRBV25-1	TRBJ2-7	few	TGTGCCAGCAGTACAATAGCGGGGAACGAGCAGTACTTC	CASSTIAGNEQYF
TRBD2	TRBV7-2	TRBJ2-1	NA	TGTGCCAGCAGCTTAAGGAGCGGGGGGTCGAATGAGCAGTTCTTC	CASSLRSGGSNEQFF
TRBD2	TRBV20-1	TRBJ2-5	NA	TGCAGTGCCCCCCTAGCGGGAGGTGGGGAGACCCAGTACTTC	CSAPLAGGGETQYF
NA	TRBV28	TRBJ1-5	few	TGTGCCAGCACCGAAACACAGTGGTCCAATCAGCCCCAGCATTTT	CASTETQWSNQPQHF
NA	TRBV20-1	TRBJ2-1	once	TGCAGTGCTAGAGAATTTGACGGGTTCGGCGAGCAGTTCTTC	CSAREFDGFGEQFF
NA	TRBV12-3/TRBV12-4	TRBJ2-3	NA	TGTGCCAGCAGTGGACCAACAGATACGCAGTATTTT	CASSGPTDTQYF
TRBD1	TRBV5-1	TRBJ2-7	NA	TGCGCCAGCAGCTTACGGGACAGGGCCTACGAGCAGTACTTC	CASSLRDRAYEQYF
NA	TRBV20-1	TRBJ2-3	NA	TGCAGTGCTAGCCAGGCTAGGGGGAGATTAGATACGCAGTATTTT	CSASQARGRLDTQYF
NA	TRBV12-3/TRBV12-4	TRBJ2-5	few	TGTGCCAGCAGTTTCCGGGGGCACGAGACCCAGTACTTC	CASSFRGHETQYF
NA	TRBV6-6	TRBJ2-1	many	TGTGCCAGCAGTTATAAGGACAGTCTCTACTTC	CASSYKDSLYF
NA	TRBV7-2	TRBJ1-1	NA	TGTGCCAGCAGCCATTGGGGGGCTAGGAACACTGAAGCTTTCTTT	CASSHWGARNTEAFF
NA	TRBV5-1	TRBJ2-5	few	TGCGCCAGCAGCTTGGCCGTAGAGACCCAGTACTTC	CASSLAVETQYF
NA	TRBV11-2	TRBJ2-5	NA	TGTGCCAGCAGTAAACAGTACCAAGAGACCCAGTACTTC	CASSKQYQETQYF